This T cell receptor (beta chain) was captured in a study of cytomegalovirus exposure and HLA in healthy donors. Background on the study: A subsequent analysis stated that the roughly 130 validation repertoires were run on the same platform as the roughly 670 first-cohort repertoires.

Concerning this clone itself: The antigen is undetermined.

This CDR3 is 16 amino acids long. Looked up from germline, CDR1 is SGHNT and CDR2 is YYREEE (reference sequence). V trimming: 1 base; J trimming: 3 bases; junction bases outside the gene matches: 8. Clones were read by immunoSEQ multiplex PCR, and TCRdb kept only the in-frame ones, dropping some. The table records some 120,000 clones, around nine tenths of them present only once. The study, taken as a whole, reports: Researchers reported that a few CMV-associated chains were confirmed in vitro as CMV antigen-specific. TCR sequences were mostly rare, though some public TCRs occurred in many donors.

Separate from the approximately 600-subject first cohort was the roughly 130-subject validation cohort, to which the donors belonged. The TCR sequence derives from a man aged 30-40 years in good health and CMV-seronegative. The chain combines TRBV5-4 with TRBJ2-7; the match to TRBD2 covers 9 bases. Sequencing input: PBMCs. The CDR3 sequence is CASSLSRLAEGYEQYF. In DNA, the CDR3 is TGTGCCAGCAGCTTGTCGAGACTAGCGGAGGGCTACGAGCAGTACTTC.